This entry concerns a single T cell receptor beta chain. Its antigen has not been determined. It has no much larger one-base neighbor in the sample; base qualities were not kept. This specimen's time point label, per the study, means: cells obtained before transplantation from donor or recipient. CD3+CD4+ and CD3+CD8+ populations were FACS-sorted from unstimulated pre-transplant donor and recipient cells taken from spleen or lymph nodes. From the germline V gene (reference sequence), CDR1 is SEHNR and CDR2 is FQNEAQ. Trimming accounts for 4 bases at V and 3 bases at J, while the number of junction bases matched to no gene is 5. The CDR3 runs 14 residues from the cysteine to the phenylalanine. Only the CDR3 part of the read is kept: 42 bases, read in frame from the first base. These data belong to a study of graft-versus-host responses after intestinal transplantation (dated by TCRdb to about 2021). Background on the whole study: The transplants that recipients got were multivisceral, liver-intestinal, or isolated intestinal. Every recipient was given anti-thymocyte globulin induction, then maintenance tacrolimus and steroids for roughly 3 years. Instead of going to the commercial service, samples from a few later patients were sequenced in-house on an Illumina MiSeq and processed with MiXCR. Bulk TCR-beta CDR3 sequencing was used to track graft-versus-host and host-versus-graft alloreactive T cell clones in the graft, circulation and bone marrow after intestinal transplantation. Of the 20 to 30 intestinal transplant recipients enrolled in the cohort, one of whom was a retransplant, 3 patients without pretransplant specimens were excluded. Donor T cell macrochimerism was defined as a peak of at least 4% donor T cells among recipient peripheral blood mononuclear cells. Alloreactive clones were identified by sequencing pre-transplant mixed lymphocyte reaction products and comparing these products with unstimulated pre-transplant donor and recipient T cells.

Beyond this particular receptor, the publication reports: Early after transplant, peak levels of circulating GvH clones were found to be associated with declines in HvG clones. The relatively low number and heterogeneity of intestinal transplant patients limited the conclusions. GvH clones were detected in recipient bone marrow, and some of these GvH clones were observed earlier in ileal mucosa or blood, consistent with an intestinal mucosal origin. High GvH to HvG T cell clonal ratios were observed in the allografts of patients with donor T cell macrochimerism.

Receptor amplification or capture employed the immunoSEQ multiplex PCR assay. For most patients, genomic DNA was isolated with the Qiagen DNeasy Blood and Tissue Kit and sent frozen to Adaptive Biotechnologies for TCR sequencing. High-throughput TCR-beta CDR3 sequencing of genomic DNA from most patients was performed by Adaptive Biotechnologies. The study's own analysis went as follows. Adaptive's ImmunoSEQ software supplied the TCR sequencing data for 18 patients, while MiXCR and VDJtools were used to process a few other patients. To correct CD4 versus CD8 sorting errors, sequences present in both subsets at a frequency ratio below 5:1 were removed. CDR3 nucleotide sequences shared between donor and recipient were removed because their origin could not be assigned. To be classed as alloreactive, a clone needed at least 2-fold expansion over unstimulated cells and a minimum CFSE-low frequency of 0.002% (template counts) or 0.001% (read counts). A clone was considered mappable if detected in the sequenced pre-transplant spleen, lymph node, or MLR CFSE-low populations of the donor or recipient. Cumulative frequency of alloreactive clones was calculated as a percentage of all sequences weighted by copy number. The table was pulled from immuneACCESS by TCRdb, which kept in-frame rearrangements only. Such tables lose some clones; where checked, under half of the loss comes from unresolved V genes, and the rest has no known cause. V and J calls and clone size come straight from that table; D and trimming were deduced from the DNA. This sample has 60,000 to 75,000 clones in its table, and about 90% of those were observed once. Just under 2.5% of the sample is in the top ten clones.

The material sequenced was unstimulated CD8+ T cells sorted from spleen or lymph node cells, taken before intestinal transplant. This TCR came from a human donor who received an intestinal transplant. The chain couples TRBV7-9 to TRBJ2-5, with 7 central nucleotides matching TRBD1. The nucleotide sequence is TGTGCCAGCAGCTACTCCGGGACAGAAGAGACCCAGTACTTC. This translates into CASSYSGTEETQYF.